This TCR beta chain originates from a study of blood T cell repertoires in COVID-19. The CDR3 length is 14 residues. V gave up 2 bases and J gave up 4 bases, with 10 bases separating them. Germline CDR1 SGHTA, CDR2 FQGTGA. Measured with immunoSEQ multiplex PCR; TCRdb has only the in-frame clones, and not every one. This table holds over 50,000 clones, about 87% found once. Sequencing was carried out using peripheral blood. This chain connects TRBV7-3 to TRBJ2-3; D may be TRBD1 (5 bases). The receptor comes from a man in his fifties or sixties with acute or convalescent COVID-19. For the CDR3, the DNA is TGTGCCAGCAGCTTACAGCTAGGGGCAGATACGCAGTATTTT. Amino acids: CASSLQLGADTQYF.